The rows below give T cell receptor beta chains drawn from one sample of a study of a mutant IDH1 vaccine in newly diagnosed glioma. Their cognate antigens are unknown. Profiled with immunoSEQ multiplex PCR; TCRdb holds only in-frame clones, not every one. The data show tens of thousands of clones, 84% seen once. The sample was PBMCs, taken from a glioma patient whose treatment included an IDH1 peptide vaccine. These receptors originate from a man aged 18 to 30 with glioma. CDR3s include the opening cysteine and the closing phenylalanine or tryptophan. D genes are given only for firm matches. A row's size may be missing; if present it is once, few, many or a size class.

TRBJ1-4 NA TRBV5-8 NA CASSTGILNEKLFF TGTGCCAGCAGCACCGGGATTCTTAATGAAAAACTGTTTTTT
TRBJ2-2 TRBD2 TRBV7-8 NA CASSVSGGRTGELFF TGTGCCAGCAGCGTTAGCGGGGGGAGGACCGGGGAGCTGTTTTTT
TRBJ1-2 NA TRBV5-4 NA CASSLVGPPYGYTF TGTGCCAGCAGCTTGGTAGGGCCACCTTATGGCTACACCTTC
TRBJ2-3 NA TRBV30 NA CAWSSLGKGTQYF TGTGCCTGGAGTAGTTTGGGGAAGGGTACGCAGTATTTT
TRBJ2-5 TRBD2 TRBV5-1 few CASSPSGGGLWETQYF TGCGCCAGCAGCCCCTCCGGCGGGGGGCTCTGGGAGACCCAGTACTTC
TRBJ2-5 NA TRBV7-7 NA CASSLSQGETQYF TGTGCTAGCAGCTTATCGCAGGGAGAGACCCAGTACTTC
TRBJ1-2 NA TRBV9 once CASSVDRRVNYGYTF TGTGCCAGCAGCGTAGACAGACGGGTTAACTATGGCTACACCTTC
TRBJ2-7 NA TRBV5-4 NA CASSPPVWGEGEQYF TGTGCCAGCAGCCCCCCCGTATGGGGTGAGGGCGAGCAGTACTTC
TRBJ2-3 NA TRBV5-6 NA CASSLLAAQTTQYF TGTGCCAGCAGCTTGCTGGCAGCACAGACTACGCAGTATTTT
TRBJ2-3 TRBD2 TRBV28 NA CASSSSYRLAATDTQYF TGTGCCAGCAGTTCCTCCTACCGACTAGCGGCCACAGATACGCAGTATTTT
TRBJ2-7 TRBD2 TRBV27 NA CASSLQLAAPWDEQYF TGTGCCAGCAGTTTACAACTAGCGGCCCCGTGGGACGAGCAGTACTTC
TRBJ1-2 NA TRBV6-1 NA CASRGGQVYYGYTF TGTGCCAGCAGGGGAGGTCAAGTTTACTATGGCTACACCTTC
TRBJ1-3 NA TRBV25-1 NA CASSDPPTSGNTIYF TGTGCCAGCAGTGACCCCCCGACCTCTGGAAACACCATATATTTT
TRBJ2-2 TRBD1 TRBV19 NA CASSTRTGVSTGELFF TGTGCCAGTAGTACCAGGACAGGGGTCTCCACCGGGGAGCTGTTTTTT